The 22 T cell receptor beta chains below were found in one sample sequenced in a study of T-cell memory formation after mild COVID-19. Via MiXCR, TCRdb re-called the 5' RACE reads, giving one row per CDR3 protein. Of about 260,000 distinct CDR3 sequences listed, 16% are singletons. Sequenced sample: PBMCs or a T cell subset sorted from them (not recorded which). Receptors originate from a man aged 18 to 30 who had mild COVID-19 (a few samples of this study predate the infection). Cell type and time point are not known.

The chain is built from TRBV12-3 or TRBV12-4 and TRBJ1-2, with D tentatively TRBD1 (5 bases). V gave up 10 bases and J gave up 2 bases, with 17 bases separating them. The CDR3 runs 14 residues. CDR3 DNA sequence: TGTGCCACCGAGGCCGAGCAGGGCAACTATGGCTACACCTTC. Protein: CATEAEQGNYGYTF.

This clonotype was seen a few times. Written as DNA, the CDR3 is TGTGCCAGCAGTCCAGAGGGGGGGACAGTCTACGAGCAGTACGTC. Its translation: CASSPEGGTVYEQYV. The J gene is TRBJ2-7, the V gene TRBV7-8; D might be TRBD1 or TRBD2, each matching 7 bases. The CDR3 is 15 amino acids. V shed 6 bases and J shed 3 bases, with 18 bases lying between them. The germline gives CDR1 SGHVS, CDR2 FQNEAQ.

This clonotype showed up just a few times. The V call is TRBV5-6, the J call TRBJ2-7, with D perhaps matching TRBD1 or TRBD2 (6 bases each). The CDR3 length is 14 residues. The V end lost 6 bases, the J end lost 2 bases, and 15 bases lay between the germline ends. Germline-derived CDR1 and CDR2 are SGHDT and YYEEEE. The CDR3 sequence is CASTYVGGTYEQYV. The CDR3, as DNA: TGTGCCAGCACCTATGTAGGGGGGACCTACGAGCAGTACGTC.

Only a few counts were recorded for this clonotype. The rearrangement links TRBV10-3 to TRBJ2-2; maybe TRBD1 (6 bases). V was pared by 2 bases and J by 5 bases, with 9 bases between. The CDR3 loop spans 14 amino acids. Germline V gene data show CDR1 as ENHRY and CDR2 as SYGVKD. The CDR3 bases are TGTGCCATCAGTGAGAGGGGGAGTACCGGGGAGCTGTTTTTT. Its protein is CAISERGSTGELFF.

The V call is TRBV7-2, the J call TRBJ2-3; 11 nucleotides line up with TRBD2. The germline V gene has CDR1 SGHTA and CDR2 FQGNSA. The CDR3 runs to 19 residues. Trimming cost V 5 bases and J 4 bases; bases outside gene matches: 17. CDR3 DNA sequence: TGTGCCAGCAGCCCGAGAGGTGTGGTAGCGGGGGGGTGGCCAGATACGCAGTATTTT. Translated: CASSPRGVVAGGWPDTQYF.

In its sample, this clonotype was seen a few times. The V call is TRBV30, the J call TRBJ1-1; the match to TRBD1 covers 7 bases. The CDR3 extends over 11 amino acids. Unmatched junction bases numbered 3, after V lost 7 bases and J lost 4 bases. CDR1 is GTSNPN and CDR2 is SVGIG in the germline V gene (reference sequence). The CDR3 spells CALGTVTEAFF. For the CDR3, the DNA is TGTGCCTTAGGGACAGTCACTGAAGCTTTCTTT.

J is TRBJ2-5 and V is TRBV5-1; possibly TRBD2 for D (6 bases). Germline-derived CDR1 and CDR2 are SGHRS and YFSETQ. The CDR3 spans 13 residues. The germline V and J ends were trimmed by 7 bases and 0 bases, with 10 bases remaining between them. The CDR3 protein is CASGRGDQETQYF. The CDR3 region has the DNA TGCGCCAGCGGGCGCGGGGACCAAGAGACCCAGTACTTC.

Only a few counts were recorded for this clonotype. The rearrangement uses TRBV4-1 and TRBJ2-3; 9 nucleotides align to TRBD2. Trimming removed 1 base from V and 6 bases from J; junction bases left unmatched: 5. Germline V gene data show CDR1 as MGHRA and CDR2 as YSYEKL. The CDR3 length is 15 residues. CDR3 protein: CASSQAGLADDTQYF. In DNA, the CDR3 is TGCGCCAGCAGCCAAGCGGGACTAGCAGATGATACGCAGTATTTT.

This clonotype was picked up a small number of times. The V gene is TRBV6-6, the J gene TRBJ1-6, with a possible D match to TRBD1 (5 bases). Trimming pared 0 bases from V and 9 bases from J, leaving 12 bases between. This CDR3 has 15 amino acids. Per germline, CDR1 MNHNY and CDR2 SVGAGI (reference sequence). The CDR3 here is CASSYSAGIFSPLHF. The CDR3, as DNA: TGTGCCAGCAGTTACTCGGCAGGGATATTTTCACCCCTCCACTTT.

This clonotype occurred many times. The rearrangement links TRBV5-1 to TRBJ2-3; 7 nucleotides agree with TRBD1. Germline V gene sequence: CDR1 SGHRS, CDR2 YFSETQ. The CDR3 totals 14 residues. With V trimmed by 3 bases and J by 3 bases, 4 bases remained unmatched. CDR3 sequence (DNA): TGCGCCAGCAGCTCCCAGGGACAGACAGATACGCAGTATTTT. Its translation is CASSSQGQTDTQYF.

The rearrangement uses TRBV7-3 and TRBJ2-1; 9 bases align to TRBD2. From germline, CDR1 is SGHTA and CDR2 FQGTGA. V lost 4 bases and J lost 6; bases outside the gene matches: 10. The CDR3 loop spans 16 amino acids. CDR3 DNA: TGTGCCAGCAGCTCCGACCGGCGGGGGGGCTTCAATGAGCAGTTCTTC. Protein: CASSSDRRGGFNEQFF.

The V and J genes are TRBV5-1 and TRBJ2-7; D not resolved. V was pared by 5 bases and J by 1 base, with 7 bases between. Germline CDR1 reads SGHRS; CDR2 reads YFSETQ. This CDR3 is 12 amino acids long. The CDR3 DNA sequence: TGCGCCAGCAGGGAGCAATCCTACGAGCAGTACTTC. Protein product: CASREQSYEQYF.

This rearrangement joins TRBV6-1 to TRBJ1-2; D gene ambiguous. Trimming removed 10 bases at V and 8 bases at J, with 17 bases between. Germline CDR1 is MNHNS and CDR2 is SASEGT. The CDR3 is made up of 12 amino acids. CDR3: CATLRLSNGYTF. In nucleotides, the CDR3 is TGTGCCACACTGCGGTTGAGTAACGGCTACACCTTC.

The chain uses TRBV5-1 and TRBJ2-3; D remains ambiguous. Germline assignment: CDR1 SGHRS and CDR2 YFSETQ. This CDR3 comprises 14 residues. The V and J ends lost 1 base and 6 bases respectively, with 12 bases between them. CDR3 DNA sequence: TGCGCCAGCAGCTTGTCAGTTGTCTCCGATACGCAGTATTTT. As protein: CASSLSVVSDTQYF.

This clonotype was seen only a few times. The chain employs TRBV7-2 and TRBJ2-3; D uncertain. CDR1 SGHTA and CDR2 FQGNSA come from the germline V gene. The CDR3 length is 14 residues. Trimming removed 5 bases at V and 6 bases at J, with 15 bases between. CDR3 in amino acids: CASSPAHPRDTQYF. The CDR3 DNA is TGTGCCAGCAGCCCAGCGCACCCGAGGGATACGCAGTATTTT.

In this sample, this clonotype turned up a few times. CDR3 residues: CASSPREGKNEQFF. The CDR3 coding sequence is TGTGCCAGCAGCCCACGGGAGGGTAAGAATGAGCAGTTCTTC. The chain has TRBV7-9 and TRBJ2-1, with 8 bases matching TRBD2. The CDR3 contains 14 residues. Germline values: CDR1 SEHNR, CDR2 FQNEAQ (reference sequence). V trimming: 5 bases; J trimming: 7 bases; junction bases outside the gene matches: 7.

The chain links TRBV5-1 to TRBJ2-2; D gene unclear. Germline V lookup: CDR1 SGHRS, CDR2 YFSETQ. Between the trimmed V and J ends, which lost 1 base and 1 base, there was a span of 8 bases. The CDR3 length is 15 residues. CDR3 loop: CASSLQMMNTGELFF. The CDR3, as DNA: TGCGCCAGCAGCTTGCAAATGATGAACACCGGGGAGCTGTTTTTT.

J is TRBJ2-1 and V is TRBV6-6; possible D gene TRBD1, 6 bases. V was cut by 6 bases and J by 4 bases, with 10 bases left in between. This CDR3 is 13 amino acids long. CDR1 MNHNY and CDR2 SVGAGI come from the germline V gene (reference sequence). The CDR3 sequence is CASRSGQYNEQFF. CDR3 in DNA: TGTGCCAGCAGATCCGGACAGTACAATGAGCAGTTCTTC.

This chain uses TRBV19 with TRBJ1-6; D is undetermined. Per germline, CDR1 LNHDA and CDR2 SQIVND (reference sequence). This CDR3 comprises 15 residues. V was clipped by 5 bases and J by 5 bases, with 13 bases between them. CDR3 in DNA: TGTGCCAGTAGTCCCGTGGCTGACAATAATTCACCCCTCCACTTT. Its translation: CASSPVADNNSPLHF.

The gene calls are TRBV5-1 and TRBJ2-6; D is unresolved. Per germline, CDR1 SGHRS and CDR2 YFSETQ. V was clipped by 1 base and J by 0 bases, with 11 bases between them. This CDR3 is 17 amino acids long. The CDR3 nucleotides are TGCGCCAGCAGCTTGATACAGCTCCTCTCTGGGGCCAACGTCCTGACTTTC. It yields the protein CASSLIQLLSGANVLTF.

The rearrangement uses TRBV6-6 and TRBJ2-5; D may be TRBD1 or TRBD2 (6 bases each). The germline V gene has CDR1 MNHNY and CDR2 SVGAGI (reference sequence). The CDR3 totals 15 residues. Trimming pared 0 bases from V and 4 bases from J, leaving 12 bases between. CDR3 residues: CASSYSTKGGETQYF. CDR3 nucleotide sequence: TGTGCCAGCAGTTACTCTACGAAGGGGGGAGAGACCCAGTACTTC.

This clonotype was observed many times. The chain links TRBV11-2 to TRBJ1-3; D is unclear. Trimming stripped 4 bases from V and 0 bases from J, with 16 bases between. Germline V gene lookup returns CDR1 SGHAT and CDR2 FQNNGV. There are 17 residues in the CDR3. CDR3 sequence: CASSSRWAGSSGNTIYF. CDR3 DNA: TGTGCCAGCAGCTCCCGCTGGGCGGGCAGCTCTGGAAACACCATATATTTT.